This T cell receptor beta chain comes out of a study of cytomegalovirus exposure and HLA in healthy donors. Study observations and caveats: A missense DCLRE1C variant was associated with V- and J-gene trimming of TCR beta chains in a later analysis, and an independent cohort replicated the association. A further, later analysis showed that HLA-associated TCR beta chains (compared with equally common others) were more clonally expanded. Usually a TCR sequence was rare, but some public TCRs were found in many donors. The study listed approximately 160 cytomegalovirus-associated TCR beta chains.

About this clone itself: The antigen is undetermined.

The CDR3 consists of 15 residues. Between the trimmed V and J ends, which lost 2 bases and 0 bases, there was a span of 9 bases. CDR1 and CDR2 from the germline V gene are MNHEY and SMNVEV (reference sequence). The PCR contained 60 Vbeta and 13 Jbeta primers. Some clones are missing from TCRdb's copy, which holds only in-frame ones; the method was immunoSEQ multiplex PCR. The sample has 150,000 to 200,000 clones, approximately 80% seen once. The origin of this receptor is a male donor in good health and CMV-seronegative. The sequenced sample consisted of PBMCs. V usage is TRBV27 and J usage is TRBJ2-3; D might be TRBD1 (5 bases). The CDR3 DNA is TGTGCCAGCAGTTTAAGACAGAGAAGCACAGATACGCAGTATTTT. It translates to CASSLRQRSTDTQYF.